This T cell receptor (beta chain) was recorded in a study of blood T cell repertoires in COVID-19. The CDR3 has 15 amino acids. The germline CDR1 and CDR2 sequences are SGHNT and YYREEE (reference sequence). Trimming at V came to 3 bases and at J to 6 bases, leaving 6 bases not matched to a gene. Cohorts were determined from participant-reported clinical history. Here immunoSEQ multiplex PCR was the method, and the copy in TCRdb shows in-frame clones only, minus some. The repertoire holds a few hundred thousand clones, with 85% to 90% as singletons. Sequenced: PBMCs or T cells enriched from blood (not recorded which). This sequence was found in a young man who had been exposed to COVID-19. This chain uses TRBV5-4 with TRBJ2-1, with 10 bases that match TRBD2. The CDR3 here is CASSYGLADGNEQFF. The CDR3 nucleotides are TGTGCCAGCAGCTACGGACTAGCGGACGGCAATGAGCAGTTCTTC.